This T cell receptor (beta chain) was found in a study of shared clonotypes between healthy human individuals. Study conclusions and caveats: Shared across a few donors were 5% to 6% of the naive CD4 clonotypes.

About this clone: The antigen remains undetermined.

Germline CDR1 is MDHEN and CDR2 is SYDVKM. The CDR3 runs 12 residues. Trimming removed 8 bases at V and 0 bases at J, with 8 bases between. The assay was immunoSEQ multiplex PCR, and TCRdb's table has in-frame clones only and misses some. Of about 960,000 clones in the sample, about three quarters were seen once. The chain employs TRBV28 and TRBJ2-7; D call uncertain. The origin of this receptor is a young man in good health. Sequencing input: memory CD4+ T cells sorted from blood. The sample's subset: CD45RA-negative fraction. CDR3 coding DNA: TGTGCCAGCGGATTAAGCTCCTACGAGCAGTACTTC. Translating it yields CASGLSSYEQYF.